Presented here are 30 T cell receptor beta chains from one specimen sequenced in a study of T cells after yellow fever vaccination. TCRdb processed the 5' RACE reads anew with MiXCR; each CDR3 protein has one entry. The sample holds 280,000 or so distinct CDR3 sequences, under 9% seen once. The sequenced sample was CD4+ T cells sorted from PBMCs, obtained 5 days after the yellow fever booster vaccination. These receptors were taken from a man aged 18 to 29 who received the YFV17D yellow fever vaccine.

DNA of the CDR3: TGCGCCAGCAGCCGGCCCGACAGCACCACTGAAGCTTTCTTT. Translating gives CASSRPDSTTEAFF. The rearrangement links TRBV5-1 to TRBJ1-1, with D possibly being TRBD1 (5 bases). This CDR3 has 14 residues. The V gene's germline CDR1 is SGHRS and CDR2 YFSETQ. V was shortened by 4 bases and J by 4 bases, with 14 bases between the two germline ends.

The table lists this clonotype with a few counts. The genes are TRBV24-1 and TRBJ2-5, with a tentative D call TRBD1 (6 bases). This CDR3 spans 15 amino acids. V was trimmed by 0 bases and J by 5 bases, leaving 12 bases between them. CDR1 is KGHDR, CDR2 SFDVKD, per germline. The CDR3 protein is CATSDLQQGMETQYF. The CDR3 nucleotides read TGTGCCACCAGTGATTTGCAACAGGGTATGGAGACCCAGTACTTC.

This clonotype was observed at least ten times. V gene TRBV7-9 combines with J gene TRBJ1-1; the match to TRBD1 covers 8 bases. Per germline, CDR1 SEHNR and CDR2 FQNEAQ (reference sequence). The CDR3 is made up of 12 amino acids. V lost 5 bases to trimming and J lost 8 bases; unmatched junction nucleotides: 4. DNA of the CDR3: TGTGCCAGCAGCCGGCAGGGGGCCGAAGCTTTCTTT. The encoded protein is CASSRQGAEAFF. Using reference TRBV7-9 and TRBJ1-1 for the parts outside the CDR3, the full variable domain is DTGVSQNPRHKITKRGQNVTFRCDPISEHNRLYWYRQTLGQGPEFLTYFQNEAQLEKSRLLSDRFSAERPKGSFSTLEIQRTEQGDSAMYLCASSRQGAEAFFGQGTRLTVV.

V is TRBV19 and J is TRBJ2-3, with D tentatively TRBD1 (5 bases). Trimming stripped 3 bases from V and 2 bases from J, with 9 bases between. The CDR3 is 14 residues long. From germline, CDR1 is LNHDA and CDR2 SQIVND (reference sequence). The CDR3 DNA sequence: TGTGCCAGTAGTATCCAGGGTATCACAGATACGCAGTATTTT. Translation: CASSIQGITDTQYF.

This chain connects TRBV6-2 or TRBV6-3 to TRBJ1-5, with D tentatively TRBD1 (5 bases). The CDR3 contains 16 residues. Germline-derived CDR1 and CDR2 are MNHEY and SVGEGT. The V end was cut by 7 bases, the J end by 0 bases, with 16 bases between. The DNA of the CDR3 is TGTGCCAGCACCCAGACCTACAGGTATAGCAATCAGCCCCAGCATTTT. Amino acid sequence: CASTQTYRYSNQPQHF.

In its sample, this clonotype was seen a few times. The J gene is TRBJ1-2, the V gene TRBV4-3; tentatively, D is TRBD1 (5 bases). The CDR3 is made up of 13 amino acids. The V end was cut by 1 base, the J end by 6 bases, with 9 bases between. Per the germline V gene, CDR1 is LGHNA and CDR2 is YSLEER. As DNA, the CDR3 is TGCGCCAGCAGCCAAGTTCAGGGTAATGGCTACACCTTC. Its translation: CASSQVQGNGYTF.

Many counts were recorded for this clonotype. This CDR3 reads CASSPPTLKDGELFF. The CDR3 DNA reads as TGTGCCAGCTCACCACCGACCCTTAAGGACGGGGAGCTGTTTTTT. The rearrangement joins TRBV18 to TRBJ2-2; D uncertain. V gave up 0 bases and J gave up 7 bases, with 12 bases separating them. The germline gives CDR1 KGHSH, CDR2 LQKENI. The CDR3 contains 15 residues.

The gene calls are TRBV4-2 and TRBJ2-5, with 7 bases matching TRBD1. The germline gives CDR1 LGHNA, CDR2 YNFKEQ. The CDR3 extends over 16 amino acids. V shed 1 base, J shed 2 bases, and the junction held 7 bases outside the gene matches. The CDR3 sequence: CASSQVPGQSQETQYF. The CDR3 DNA reads as TGTGCCAGCAGCCAAGTACCGGGACAGTCACAAGAGACCCAGTACTTC.

This clonotype was seen a handful of times. This sequence joins TRBV4-2 and TRBJ2-2; D uncertain. V was clipped by 0 bases and J by 2 bases, with 7 bases between them. The CDR3 runs to 15 residues. Germline CDR1 LGHNA, CDR2 YNFKEQ. Written as DNA, the CDR3 is TGTGCCAGCAGCCAAGACAGGATAAACACCGGGGAGCTGTTTTTT. Residues: CASSQDRINTGELFF.

The genes are TRBV5-1 and TRBJ2-3; 8 bases are shared with TRBD2. This CDR3 contains 16 residues. From germline, CDR1 is SGHRS and CDR2 YFSETQ. V gave up 1 base and J gave up 2 bases; unmatched junction bases: 6. CDR3 nucleotide sequence: TGCGCCAGCAGCTTGCCTGGCGGGGGGAACACAGATACGCAGTATTTT. Protein: CASSLPGGGNTDTQYF.

This clonotype was seen more than once but under ten times. The rearrangement links TRBV20-1 to TRBJ1-5; 8 bases align to TRBD1. Germline-derived CDR1 and CDR2 are DFQATT and SNEGSKA (reference sequence). This CDR3 contains 14 residues. V trimming: 3 bases; J trimming: 8 bases; junction bases outside the gene matches: 9. CDR3 amino acids: CSARIQGVQKPQHF. CDR3 bases: TGCAGTGCTAGGATACAGGGGGTCCAGAAGCCCCAGCATTTT.

This clonotype was detected a few times. The chain links TRBV24-1 to TRBJ2-2; a possible D gene is TRBD1 (5 bases). The CDR3 has 13 amino acids. The germline V and J ends were trimmed by 4 bases and 6 bases, with 8 bases remaining between them. Germline V gene lookup returns CDR1 KGHDR and CDR2 SFDVKD. CDR3 protein: CATSETGAGELFF. In DNA form, the CDR3 reads TGTGCCACCAGTGAAACAGGCGCCGGGGAGCTGTTTTTT.

The gene calls are TRBV5-6 and TRBJ2-6; possibly TRBD1 for D (5 bases). V was pared by 4 bases and J by 0 bases, with 14 bases between. In germline, CDR1 is SGHDT, CDR2 YYEEEE. This CDR3 is built from 17 residues. The CDR3 nucleotides read TGTGCCAGCAGCGGTTACAGGATGAGCTCTGGGGCCAACGTCCTGACTTTC. As protein: CASSGYRMSSGANVLTF.

This clonotype was counted only a few times. This chain joins TRBV12-3 or TRBV12-4 and TRBJ2-2; TRBD2 agrees at 13 bases. The CDR3 contains 19 residues. The junction had 14 bases not matched to a gene; V was cut back by 4 bases and J by 6 bases. CDR3 DNA sequence: TGTGCCAGCAGTTCGACCTATGCACTAGCGGGGGGGGAACCCGGGGAGCTGTTTTTT. This sequence encodes CASSSTYALAGGEPGELFF.

Ten or more counts support this clonotype. This chain links TRBV9 with TRBJ2-2, with D unclear. Trimming removed 3 bases from V and 1 base from J, with 4 bases in between. Germline CDR1 reads SGDLS; CDR2 reads YYNGEE. The CDR3 has 13 amino acids. The CDR3 reads CASSDVNTGELFF. The CDR3 bases are TGTGCCAGCAGCGATGTGAACACCGGGGAGCTGTTTTTT.

DNA of the CDR3: TGTGCCAGCAGCGCGACAGGGACATGGAATTCACCCCTCCACTTT. Translating gives CASSATGTWNSPLHF. V and J are TRBV9 and TRBJ1-6, with TRBD1 matching over 7 bases. The CDR3 runs to 15 residues. Germline assignment: CDR1 SGDLS and CDR2 YYNGEE. Germline trimming cut 3 bases from V and 7 bases from J; bases unmatched to any gene: 7.

This clonotype was picked up many times. This chain joins TRBV6-4 and TRBJ2-1, with D possibly TRBD1 on 5 matching bases. This CDR3 has 14 amino acids. Germline V gene data show CDR1 as MRHNA and CDR2 as SNTAGT. The V end was cut by 2 bases, the J end by 5 bases, with 10 bases between. This CDR3 is CASSDGQGHNEQFF. CDR3 DNA: TGTGCCAGCAGTGACGGGCAGGGCCACAATGAGCAGTTCTTC.

The sample holds many counts of this clonotype. This CDR3 reads CASSLGPRSSYEQYV. The CDR3 DNA is TGTGCCAGCTCGCTCGGACCCAGGAGCTCCTACGAGCAGTACGTC. This rearrangement joins TRBV10-3 to TRBJ2-7; D is uncertain. The germline CDR1 and CDR2 sequences are ENHRY and SYGVKD. V lost 10 bases and J lost 0, with 19 bases in between. The CDR3 runs 15 residues.

The rearrangement joins TRBV3-1 to TRBJ2-3; 7 bases line up with TRBD2. The CDR3 contains 13 residues. J lost 3 bases, V lost 8 bases, and 5 bases had no gene match. Germline assignment: CDR1 LGHDT and CDR2 YNNKEL (reference sequence). The CDR3 DNA follows: TGTGCCAGCGGAGCGGGGCGTACAGATACGCAGTATTTT. Its translation: CASGAGRTDTQYF.

This clonotype has a handful of counts. This rearrangement joins TRBV20-1 to TRBJ1-5; D may be TRBD1 (5 bases). Germline loops: CDR1 DFQATT, CDR2 SNEGSKA (reference sequence). The ends were cut back, 4 bases at V and 2 bases at J, with 9 bases in the middle. The CDR3 runs to 13 residues. The CDR3 loop reads CSATQGGNQPQHF. The CDR3 DNA is TGCAGTGCTACCCAGGGTGGCAATCAGCCCCAGCATTTT.

In this sample, this clonotype turned up a few times. The CDR3 reads CASSMGGYSYEQYF. CDR3 nucleotides: TGTGCCAGTAGTATGGGCGGGTACTCCTACGAGCAGTACTTC. The chain combines TRBV19 with TRBJ2-7; tentatively, D is TRBD2 (5 bases). The CDR3 extends over 14 amino acids. CDR1 is LNHDA and CDR2 is SQIVND in the germline V gene (reference sequence). With 3 bases removed from V and 0 bases from J, the gap between germline ends came to 9 bases.

In this sample, this clonotype turned up a few times. The rearrangement joins TRBV6-5 to TRBJ1-1; 8 bases are shared with TRBD1. There are 14 residues in the CDR3. From germline, CDR1 is MNHEY and CDR2 SVGAGI. The J segment lost 1 base and the V segment lost 6 bases, leaving 4 bases of the junction unmatched. CDR3 amino acids: CASRGTGGNTEAFF. CDR3 bases: TGTGCCAGCAGGGGGACAGGAGGGAACACTGAAGCTTTCTTT.

J is TRBJ2-5 and V is TRBV4-2; the D gene could be TRBD1 or TRBD2 (5 bases each). Germline loops: CDR1 LGHNA, CDR2 YNFKEQ. V was pared by 3 bases and J by 3 bases, with 14 bases between. This CDR3 contains 15 residues. The CDR3 DNA is TGTGCCAGCAGCCATGGGACGGGAAATAAAGAGACCCAGTACTTC. The encoded protein is CASSHGTGNKETQYF.

There are many counts of this clonotype. This chain links TRBV10-3 with TRBJ2-3, with TRBD1 as a possible D gene (6 bases). Germline values: CDR1 ENHRY, CDR2 SYGVKD. Trimming took 3 bases from V and 2 from J, leaving 12 bases between them. The CDR3 consists of 15 residues. In DNA form, the CDR3 reads TGTGCCATCAGTGACCGGGACACGAACACAGATACGCAGTATTTT. Residues: CAISDRDTNTDTQYF.

This clonotype was counted many times. CDR3 in DNA: TGTGCCAGCAGTTTTTCCCCGGTCTACGAGCAGTACGTC. Translated, it gives CASSFSPVYEQYV. The chain is built from TRBV28 and TRBJ2-7; D is unclear. The CDR3 runs 13 residues. Germline V gene data show CDR1 as MDHEN and CDR2 as SYDVKM. Trimming shortened V by 3 bases and J by 3 bases, and 9 bases separated the two germline ends.

This clonotype has at least ten counts. The chain joins TRBV5-1 to TRBJ2-1, with D perhaps matching TRBD1 (7 bases). V dropped 0 bases and J dropped 6 bases, with 10 bases sitting between them. The CDR3 has 14 residues. CDR1 SGHRS and CDR2 YFSETQ come from the germline V gene. CDR3 loop: CASSLVQGGNEQFF. In DNA form, the CDR3 reads TGCGCCAGCAGCTTGGTTCAGGGGGGCAATGAGCAGTTCTTC. Variable domain in full (rest from reference TRBV5-1 and TRBJ2-1): KAGVTQTPRYLIKTRGQQVTLSCSPISGHRSVSWYQQTPGQGLQFLFEYFSETQRNKGNFPGRFSGRQFSNSRSEMNVSTLELGDSALYLCASSLVQGGNEQFFGPGTRLTVL.

This chain joins TRBV20-1 and TRBJ2-1; D perhaps matches TRBD2 (7 bases). V lost 3 bases to trimming and J lost 4 bases, with 13 bases between them. Looked up from germline, CDR1 is DFQATT and CDR2 is SNEGSKA (reference sequence). The CDR3 is 14 amino acids. The CDR3 sequence is CSASGGGQYNEQFF. CDR3 in DNA: TGCAGTGCTAGTGGCGGGGGCCAATACAATGAGCAGTTCTTC.

This clonotype occurred a few times. V and J are TRBV7-8 and TRBJ1-2; tentative D call: TRBD1 (6 bases). Germline V CDR1 and CDR2: SGHVS, FQNEAQ. V gave up 5 bases and J gave up 0 bases, with 10 bases separating them. The CDR3 extends over 14 amino acids. The CDR3 coding sequence is TGTGCCAGCAGCACAGGGATAGCTAACTATGGCTACACCTTC. This encodes CASSTGIANYGYTF.

The chain is built from TRBV11-2 and TRBJ2-3, with D perhaps being TRBD1 or TRBD2 (5 bases each). Trimming removed 6 bases at V and 10 bases at J, with 11 bases between. The CDR3 loop spans 11 amino acids. Germline CDR1 reads SGHAT; CDR2 reads FQNNGV. The CDR3 coding sequence is TGTGCCAGCAGGACCAGGGAGTCGCAGTATTTT. Amino acids: CASRTRESQYF.

This clonotype was observed a handful of times. V usage is TRBV5-4 and J usage is TRBJ2-4, with D unclear. Deletions cut 9 bases from V and 1 base from J, with 14 bases between. The V gene's germline CDR1 is SGHNT and CDR2 YYREEE (reference sequence). The CDR3 consists of 14 residues. The DNA of the CDR3 is TGTGCCACCTCTCTACCGCTGGCCAAAAACATTCAGTACTTC. Its translation: CATSLPLAKNIQYF.